This note documents a single T cell receptor (beta chain) sequence. Per the original data handling: Reference gene primer amplification gave nucleated cell count estimates. Measured with immunoSEQ multiplex PCR; TCRdb has only the in-frame clones, and not every one. The V and J calls and clone size were taken over from that table, and D and trimming were inferred from the DNA. The table records 250,000 or so clones, approximately 88% of them present only once. Those who participated ranged in age from about 18 to 89 years and resided in some 24 US areas. This CDR3 has 17 amino acids. Trimming took 3 bases from V and 2 from J; bases not matched to a gene: 9. Germline CDR1 is SGHAT and CDR2 is FQNNGV. This specimen comes from a study of blood T cell repertoires in COVID-19.

The V and J genes are TRBV11-2 and TRBJ2-1; 8 bases agree with TRBD1. The receptor comes from a young woman with acute COVID-19. Input material: PBMCs or T cells enriched from blood (not recorded which). The CDR3 DNA follows: TGTGCCAGCAGCTTGTCCGACAGGGGTAACCCCTACAATGAGCAGTTCTTC. Its protein product is CASSLSDRGNPYNEQFF.